Listed below are T cell receptor beta chains from one sample, sequenced in a study of blood T cell repertoires in COVID-19. This table comes from immunoSEQ multiplex PCR, and its TCRdb copy is limited to in-frame clones, with some not included. The table includes 240,000 or so clones, approximately 87% detected once. The sequenced material came from peripheral blood. These receptors all come from a man in his sixties with acute or convalescent COVID-19. CDR3s include the opening cysteine and the closing phenylalanine or tryptophan. D genes are given only for firm matches. A row's size may be missing; if present it is once, few, many or a size class.

TRBD1	TRBV18	NA	TRBJ2-2	TGTGCCAGCTCCCCTTGGGACAGGGTGAACACCGGGGAGCTGTTTTTT	CASSPWDRVNTGELFF
NA	TRBV19	NA	TRBJ1-1	TGTGCCAGCACCAGGGGAGGGACTGAAGCTTTCTTT	CASTRGGTEAFF
TRBD2	TRBV19	NA	TRBJ2-3	TGTGCCACCCGAAGGCGGGAGGGAGATACGCAGTATTTT	CATRRREGDTQYF
NA	TRBV6-5	NA	TRBJ1-2	TGTGCCAGCAGTTATAGCCCGAGTGGCTATGGCTACACCTTC	CASSYSPSGYGYTF
TRBD2	TRBV27	NA	TRBJ2-2	TGTGCCAGCTTCCACCGGGCGGGACTAGCGGGAGGGCGGACCGGGGAGCTGTTTTTT	CASFHRAGLAGGRTGELFF
NA	TRBV11-1	NA	TRBJ1-2	TGTGCCAGCAGCTTCGGTTTTAACTATGGCTACACCTTC	CASSFGFNYGYTF
TRBD1	TRBV19	NA	TRBJ2-3	TGTGCCAGTAGTATTTCGAGGACAGGGGGCCGCACAGATACGCAGTATTTT	CASSISRTGGRTDTQYF
NA	TRBV3-1/TRBV3-2	once	TRBJ1-1	TGTGCCAGCAGCGGGAGGTACCTGAACACTGAAGCTTTCTTT	CASSGRYLNTEAFF
TRBD1	TRBV6-5	NA	TRBJ2-2	TGTGCCAGCCACAGGGGCGGGGAGCTGTTTTTT	CASHRGGELFF
TRBD1	TRBV6-2/TRBV6-3	few	TRBJ2-3	TGTGCCAGCACCCCCCGGGGCAGGGGGCCAGATACGCAGTATTTT	CASTPRGRGPDTQYF
NA	TRBV27	NA	TRBJ1-2	TGTGCCAGCAGCAACCCAGGGGAGAGCTATGGCTACACCTTC	CASSNPGESYGYTF
TRBD1	TRBV9	once	TRBJ1-5	TGTGCCAGCAGCGCGGGACCGGGACAGGGATTAAATCAGCCCCAGCATTTT	CASSAGPGQGLNQPQHF
NA	TRBV5-8	NA	TRBJ2-7	TGTGCCAGCAGCACAGACGGGAGAATGGCCGAGCAGTACTTC	CASSTDGRMAEQYF
TRBD1	TRBV6-5	NA	TRBJ1-6	TGTGCCACCGCAGGGGGCAACTATAATTCACCCCTCCACTTT	CATAGGNYNSPLHF
TRBD2	TRBV28	NA	TRBJ2-7	TGTGCCAGCAGTTCTCCGTCGGGACTAGCGGGATACGAGCAGTACTTC	CASSSPSGLAGYEQYF
TRBD1	TRBV28	NA	TRBJ2-1	TGTGCCAGCAGTTCCACACGACAGGGACAGTTCTTC	CASSSTRQGQFF
NA	TRBV27	NA	TRBJ1-2	TGTGCCAGCAGGGAACAGGGTTGGAACTATGGCTACACCTTC	CASREQGWNYGYTF
TRBD1	TRBV7-2	NA	TRBJ1-2	TGTGCCAGCAGCTTAAGGACAGGGGGGTATGGCTACACCTTC	CASSLRTGGYGYTF
NA	TRBV18	once	TRBJ2-7	TGTGCCAGCTCACCACTCGCCTACGAGCAGTACTTC	CASSPLAYEQYF
TRBD1	TRBV7-8	NA	TRBJ2-7	TGTGCCAGCGGTAATTTGCGGACAGGGGTGCACGAGCAGTACTTC	CASGNLRTGVHEQYF
NA	TRBV7-9	once	TRBJ2-7	TGTGCCAGCAGCTTGGGACTGGGCCCGAGCGAGCAGTACTTC	CASSLGLGPSEQYF
NA	TRBV12-3/TRBV12-4	NA	TRBJ2-2	TGTGCCAGCAGTTTGGAGGGTGACGGGGAGCTGTTTTTT	CASSLEGDGELFF
TRBD1	TRBV2	NA	TRBJ1-4	TGTGCCAGCAGTCCAAACCCCGGGACAGGGGCAACTAATGAAAAACTGTTTTTT	CASSPNPGTGATNEKLFF
NA	TRBV3-1/TRBV3-2	NA	TRBJ2-6	TGTGCCAGCAGCCGGGAGGTAGCAGGTGCTGGGGCCAACGTCCTGACTTTC	CASSREVAGAGANVLTF
TRBD2	TRBV3-1/TRBV3-2	NA	TRBJ2-7	TGTGCCAGCAGCCCCCATAAGACTAGCGGGATCGGCCCGTACTTC	CASSPHKTSGIGPYF
TRBD2	TRBV7-6	NA	TRBJ2-1	TGTGCCAGCAGCTTAGCGAGCCGGACTAGCGGGGGTAACAATGAGCAGTTCTTC	CASSLASRTSGGNNEQFF
TRBD2	TRBV5-1	NA	TRBJ2-5	TGCGCCAGCAGCTATAGCGGGAGGGAGGAGACCCAGTACTTC	CASSYSGREETQYF
NA	TRBV9	NA	TRBJ1-2	TGTGCCAGCAGCGTAGGGCCCGAGGAATATACCTTC	CASSVGPEEYTF
NA	TRBV9	NA	TRBJ1-1	TGTGCCAGCAGCAGGGGCACTGAAGCTTTCTTT	CASSRGTEAFF
TRBD1	TRBV28	NA	TRBJ1-1	TGTGCCAGCAGTTCGACAGGGTCCCCGCTTGAAGCTTTCTTT	CASSSTGSPLEAFF
TRBD2	TRBV24-1	NA	TRBJ2-5	TGTGCCACCAGTGACAGCGGGAGAGGAGAGACCCAGTACTTC	CATSDSGRGETQYF
NA	TRBV18	NA	TRBJ1-4	TGTGCCAGCTCACCACGGGCTCTTGAAAAACTGTTTTTT	CASSPRALEKLFF
TRBD2	TRBV10-3	NA	TRBJ2-2	TGTGCCATCGGGGTGCCTAGCGGGAGGACCGGGGAGCTGTTTTTT	CAIGVPSGRTGELFF
TRBD1	TRBV6-6	NA	TRBJ2-7	TGTGCCAGCAGTCTAAGACAGGGGGCCGTCGCCTACGAGCAGTACTTC	CASSLRQGAVAYEQYF
NA	TRBV30	NA	TRBJ1-3	TGTGCCTGGAGTGTGGAGGGAGATGGAAACACCATATATTTT	CAWSVEGDGNTIYF
NA	TRBV4-3	NA	TRBJ1-2	TGCGCCAGCAGCCATAGAAGGGAGGATGGCTACACCTTC	CASSHRREDGYTF
TRBD2	TRBV11-2	once	TRBJ2-2	TGTGCCAGCAGCCCAGAGAGAGGGACTAGCGGGCGGTCGTGGGAGCTGTTTTTT	CASSPERGTSGRSWELFF
TRBD1	TRBV5-6	NA	TRBJ1-1	TGTGCCAGCAGCCCGGAGACAGGGATGAACACTGAAGCTTTCTTT	CASSPETGMNTEAFF
TRBD2	TRBV5-6	NA	TRBJ2-3	TGTGCCAGCAGCTTGGGAACTAGCGGGAGGGCCGGGGCAGATACGCAGTATTTT	CASSLGTSGRAGADTQYF
TRBD1	TRBV7-2	NA	TRBJ1-6	TGTGCCAGCAGCTTGGACTCACCCGGGACAGGAGATACCCTCCACTTT	CASSLDSPGTGDTLHF
NA	TRBV7-2	NA	TRBJ1-3	TGTGCCAGCAGCCCACAGTCGGGGTCTGGAAACACCATATATTTT	CASSPQSGSGNTIYF
NA	TRBV19	NA	TRBJ1-3	TGTGCCAGTACCTACGGGAGGGCCACTGGAAACACCATATATTTT	CASTYGRATGNTIYF
NA	TRBV4-3	NA	TRBJ1-2	TGCGCCAGCAGCCAAGTATCGGGCTCCGCGGCGGGGGGCTACACCTTC	CASSQVSGSAAGGYTF